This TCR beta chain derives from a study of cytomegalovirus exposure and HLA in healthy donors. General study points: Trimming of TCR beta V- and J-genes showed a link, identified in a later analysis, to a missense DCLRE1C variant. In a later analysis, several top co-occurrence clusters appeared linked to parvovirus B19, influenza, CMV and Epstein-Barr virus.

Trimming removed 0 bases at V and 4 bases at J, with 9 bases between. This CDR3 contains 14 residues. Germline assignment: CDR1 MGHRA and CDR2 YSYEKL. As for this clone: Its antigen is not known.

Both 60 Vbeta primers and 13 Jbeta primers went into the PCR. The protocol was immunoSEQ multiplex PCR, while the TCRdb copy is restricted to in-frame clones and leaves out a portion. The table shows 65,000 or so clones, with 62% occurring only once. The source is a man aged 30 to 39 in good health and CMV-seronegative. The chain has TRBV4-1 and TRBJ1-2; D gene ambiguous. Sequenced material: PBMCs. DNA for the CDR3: TGCGCCAGCAGCCAAGATCGGGGAGTCTATGGCTACACCTTC. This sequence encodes CASSQDRGVYGYTF.